The entry below gives a single T cell receptor (beta chain) sequence along with its context. Splitting of each subset's genomic DNA was done evenly across several immunoSEQ plates. When replicate PCRs were run on unsorted PBMC, they used 250 to 300 ng DNA, 30,000 to 35,000 T cell genomes. Only in-frame clones appear in the TCRdb table, and some are missing; sequencing was by immunoSEQ multiplex PCR. The data contain roughly 500,000 clones, around four fifths of them singletons. The sample belongs to a study of shared clonotypes between healthy human individuals. Each donor was a Caucasian adult residing in Nashville, Tennessee. This CDR3 region has 12 residues. V was pared by 5 bases and J by 6 bases, with 8 bases between. The germline V gene encodes CDR1 SGHTA and CDR2 FQGNSA.

The source material was PBMCs. The rearrangement links TRBV7-2 to TRBJ2-1; unclear D gene. This sequence was found in a woman aged 40 to 55 in good health. Some clones in this sample may be carry-over from other donors' samples. The DNA of the CDR3 is TGTGCCAGCAGCCCGGCTGTCAATGAGCAGTTCTTC. Residues: CASSPAVNEQFF. Combining the CDR3 with reference TRBV7-2 and TRBJ2-1 gives the whole variable domain GAGVSQSPSNKVTEKGKDVELRCDPISGHTALYWYRQSLGQGLEFLIYFQGNSAPDKSGLPSDRFSAERTGGSVSTLTIQRTQQEDSAVYLCASSPAVNEQFFGPGTRLTVL.